A selection of T cell receptor beta chains follows, all from one sample in a study of Ad26.COV2.S vaccination and SARS-CoV-2 variants. TCRdb's table, derived via immunoSEQ multiplex PCR, lists solely in-frame clones and lacks some. The repertoire holds 200,000 to 250,000 clones, roughly 88% seen once, with about 10% in the top ten. The input for sequencing was peripheral blood, taken in a trial of Ad26.COV2.S vaccine versus placebo. The source of these receptors is a person between 18 and 65 years old who received the Ad26.COV2.S COVID-19 vaccine or a placebo. Each CDR3 is given with its conserved first and last residue. The order of the fields is J gene, clone size, V gene, D gene, CDR3 protein, CDR3 DNA. The D gene is left open where the match is weak. Where a row states a size, it is once, few, many or the class of an expanded clone; other rows omit it.

j_call: TRBJ1-3
clone_size: -
v_call: TRBV25-1
d_call: -
cdr3_aa: CASSEWGSGNTIYF
cdr3_nt: TGTGCCAGCAGTGAATGGGGCTCTGGAAACACCATATATTTT

j_call: TRBJ2-7
clone_size: -
v_call: TRBV30
d_call: TRBD1
cdr3_aa: CAWTGDRGYEQYF
cdr3_nt: TGTGCCTGGACTGGGGACAGGGGCTACGAGCAGTACTTC

j_call: TRBJ1-2
clone_size: -
v_call: TRBV25-1
d_call: -
cdr3_aa: CASSSSGASNYGYTF
cdr3_nt: TGTGCCAGCAGTTCCTCAGGGGCGTCCAACTATGGCTACACCTTC

j_call: TRBJ1-5
clone_size: -
v_call: TRBV7-2
d_call: -
cdr3_aa: CASSFQGKGNQPQHF
cdr3_nt: TGTGCCAGCAGCTTCCAGGGTAAAGGCAATCAGCCCCAGCATTTT

j_call: TRBJ2-3
clone_size: -
v_call: TRBV6-6
d_call: TRBD2
cdr3_aa: CASEAGGPPDTQYF
cdr3_nt: TGTGCCAGCGAAGCGGGGGGGCCTCCAGATACGCAGTATTTT

j_call: TRBJ2-7
clone_size: -
v_call: TRBV19
d_call: -
cdr3_aa: CASSSGPEDSYPPYEQYF
cdr3_nt: TGTGCCAGTAGCTCGGGCCCTGAGGACAGCTATCCCCCCTACGAGCAGTACTTC

j_call: TRBJ2-7
clone_size: -
v_call: TRBV5-1
d_call: -
cdr3_aa: CASGEGGLPYEQYF
cdr3_nt: TGCGCCAGCGGGGAAGGGGGACTACCCTACGAGCAGTACTTC

j_call: TRBJ2-7
clone_size: few
v_call: TRBV6-5
d_call: TRBD2
cdr3_aa: CASSNGLAGSYEQYF
cdr3_nt: TGTGCCAGCAGTAACGGACTAGCGGGCTCCTACGAGCAGTACTTC

j_call: TRBJ2-6
clone_size: -
v_call: TRBV19
d_call: TRBD1
cdr3_aa: CASSSPGQGAGANVLTF
cdr3_nt: TGTGCCAGTAGTTCTCCCGGACAGGGGGCTGGGGCCAACGTCCTGACTTTC

j_call: TRBJ2-4
clone_size: once
v_call: TRBV6-4
d_call: TRBD1
cdr3_aa: CASSRGQGREAKNIQYF
cdr3_nt: TGTGCCAGCAGTCGAGGACAGGGGAGGGAAGCCAAAAACATTCAGTACTTC

j_call: TRBJ2-7
clone_size: -
v_call: TRBV19
d_call: TRBD1
cdr3_aa: CASSTDRGYEQYF
cdr3_nt: TGTGCCAGTAGTACGGACAGGGGTTACGAGCAGTACTTC

j_call: TRBJ2-1
clone_size: -
v_call: TRBV27
d_call: TRBD2
cdr3_aa: CASSLRLAGGYNEQFF
cdr3_nt: TGTGCCAGCAGTTTAAGACTAGCGGGGGGGTACAATGAGCAGTTCTTC

j_call: TRBJ2-7
clone_size: -
v_call: TRBV30
d_call: -
cdr3_aa: CAWMSAESSYEQYF
cdr3_nt: TGTGCCTGGATGAGTGCTGAGAGCTCCTACGAGCAGTACTTC

j_call: TRBJ2-7
clone_size: -
v_call: TRBV18
d_call: TRBD1
cdr3_aa: CASSPGQGVSYEQYF
cdr3_nt: TGTGCCAGCTCACCTGGACAGGGGGTTTCCTACGAGCAGTACTTC

j_call: TRBJ2-1
clone_size: -
v_call: TRBV18
d_call: -
cdr3_aa: CASSPTPWNEQFF
cdr3_nt: TGTGCCAGCTCACCAACCCCTTGGAATGAGCAGTTCTTC

j_call: TRBJ2-5
clone_size: -
v_call: TRBV28
d_call: -
cdr3_aa: CASSTGPGEETQYF
cdr3_nt: TGTGCCAGCAGTACGGGACCCGGCGAAGAGACCCAGTACTTC

j_call: TRBJ2-3
clone_size: -
v_call: TRBV5-1
d_call: -
cdr3_aa: CASSLDPQVSTDTQYF
cdr3_nt: TGCGCCAGCAGCTTGGATCCCCAGGTTAGCACAGATACGCAGTATTTT

j_call: TRBJ2-3
clone_size: -
v_call: TRBV7-6
d_call: -
cdr3_aa: CASSLRPSSPDTQYF
cdr3_nt: TGTGCCAGCAGCTTACGCCCGAGTTCTCCAGATACGCAGTATTTT

j_call: TRBJ1-6
clone_size: -
v_call: TRBV19
d_call: TRBD1
cdr3_aa: CASSDRGLQNSPLHF
cdr3_nt: TGTGCCAGTTCCGACAGGGGTCTACAAAATTCACCCCTCCACTTT

j_call: TRBJ2-3
clone_size: -
v_call: TRBV7-9
d_call: -
cdr3_aa: CASSSHGVGTDTQYF
cdr3_nt: TGTGCCAGCAGCTCCCACGGAGTGGGCACAGATACGCAGTATTTT

j_call: TRBJ1-6
clone_size: -
v_call: TRBV7-2
d_call: -
cdr3_aa: CASSDSILLSSYNSPLHF
cdr3_nt: TGTGCCAGCAGCGACTCAATCCTCCTAAGCTCCTATAATTCACCCCTCCACTTT

j_call: TRBJ2-2
clone_size: -
v_call: TRBV7-7
d_call: -
cdr3_aa: CASSLGSSVDGELFF
cdr3_nt: TGTGCTAGCAGCTTAGGTAGCAGCGTTGACGGGGAGCTGTTTTTT

j_call: TRBJ1-5
clone_size: -
v_call: TRBV24-1
d_call: -
cdr3_aa: CATSAGQSNQPQHF
cdr3_nt: TGTGCCACCAGTGCCGGACAGAGCAATCAGCCCCAGCATTTT

j_call: TRBJ1-1
clone_size: -
v_call: TRBV2
d_call: -
cdr3_aa: CASSARGPGTEAFF
cdr3_nt: TGTGCCAGCAGCGCCCGGGGGCCAGGCACTGAAGCTTTCTTT

j_call: TRBJ2-1
clone_size: -
v_call: TRBV7-2
d_call: TRBD2
cdr3_aa: CASSPRLAGGQQFF
cdr3_nt: TGTGCCAGCAGCCCGCGACTAGCGGGGGGGCAGCAGTTCTTC

j_call: TRBJ2-3
clone_size: -
v_call: TRBV19
d_call: TRBD1
cdr3_aa: CASSIWTGSTDTQYF
cdr3_nt: TGTGCCAGTAGTATTTGGACAGGGAGCACAGATACGCAGTATTTT

j_call: TRBJ1-6
clone_size: -
v_call: TRBV5-1
d_call: -
cdr3_aa: CASSLGLLAADNSPLHF
cdr3_nt: TGCGCCAGCAGCTTGGGTCTTCTGGCAGCCGATAATTCACCCCTCCACTTT

j_call: TRBJ1-2
clone_size: -
v_call: TRBV24-1
d_call: -
cdr3_aa: CATSDWEGLGGYTF
cdr3_nt: TGTGCCACCAGTGATTGGGAAGGTTTAGGAGGCTACACCTTC

j_call: TRBJ2-5
clone_size: few
v_call: TRBV7-2
d_call: -
cdr3_aa: CASSLQETQYF
cdr3_nt: TGTGCCAGCAGCCTCCAAGAGACCCAGTACTTC

j_call: TRBJ2-7
clone_size: once
v_call: TRBV29-1
d_call: TRBD1
cdr3_aa: CSVPRNRGREQYF
cdr3_nt: TGCAGCGTCCCACGAAACAGGGGGCGCGAGCAGTACTTC

j_call: TRBJ2-1
clone_size: -
v_call: TRBV6-4
d_call: -
cdr3_aa: CASSDSHFDYNEQFF
cdr3_nt: TGTGCCAGCAGTGACTCGCACTTCGATTACAATGAGCAGTTCTTC

j_call: TRBJ1-2
clone_size: many
v_call: TRBV27
d_call: -
cdr3_aa: CASKPLGQITNYGYTF
cdr3_nt: TGTGCCAGCAAACCGCTCGGCCAGATAACTAACTATGGCTACACCTTC

j_call: TRBJ2-7
clone_size: -
v_call: TRBV7-2
d_call: TRBD1
cdr3_aa: CASSLAGTGESKQYF
cdr3_nt: TGTGCCAGCAGCTTAGCCGGGACAGGGGAAAGCAAGCAGTACTTC

j_call: TRBJ2-2
clone_size: once
v_call: TRBV11-2
d_call: TRBD2
cdr3_aa: CASYFGGDSRDSGELFF
cdr3_nt: TGTGCCAGCTACTTCGGGGGGGACTCCCGTGATTCCGGGGAGCTGTTTTTT

j_call: TRBJ2-1
clone_size: -
v_call: TRBV9
d_call: -
cdr3_aa: CASSVDGERYNEQFF
cdr3_nt: TGTGCCAGCAGCGTAGATGGCGAGAGGTACAATGAGCAGTTCTTC

j_call: TRBJ1-2
clone_size: -
v_call: TRBV7-2
d_call: TRBD1
cdr3_aa: CASSFGQGGYGYTF
cdr3_nt: TGTGCCAGCAGCTTTGGACAGGGAGGATATGGCTACACCTTC

j_call: TRBJ2-7
clone_size: -
v_call: TRBV6-1
d_call: -
cdr3_aa: CASSEVWEGSYEQYF
cdr3_nt: TGTGCCAGCAGTGAAGTCTGGGAAGGGAGCTACGAGCAGTACTTC

j_call: TRBJ2-7
clone_size: -
v_call: TRBV5-1
d_call: TRBD2
cdr3_aa: CASSLRTSGGSYEQYF
cdr3_nt: TGCGCCAGCAGCCTACGGACTAGCGGGGGCTCCTACGAGCAGTACTTC

j_call: TRBJ2-7
clone_size: -
v_call: TRBV24-1
d_call: TRBD2
cdr3_aa: CATSDSGTSGRGEQYF
cdr3_nt: TGTGCCACCAGTGATTCCGGGACTAGCGGGAGAGGAGAGCAGTACTTC

j_call: TRBJ1-2
clone_size: -
v_call: TRBV29-1
d_call: -
cdr3_aa: CSVQGGLEGYTF
cdr3_nt: TGCAGCGTTCAGGGAGGGTTGGAGGGCTACACCTTC

j_call: TRBJ1-6
clone_size: -
v_call: TRBV4-3
d_call: -
cdr3_aa: CASSQVGGYSPLHF
cdr3_nt: TGCGCCAGCAGCCAAGTCGGGGGGTATTCACCCCTCCACTTT

j_call: TRBJ2-7
clone_size: -
v_call: TRBV5-6
d_call: -
cdr3_aa: CASSLAGAAAWGEQYF
cdr3_nt: TGTGCCAGCAGCTTGGCCGGAGCCGCCGCCTGGGGCGAGCAGTACTTC

j_call: TRBJ2-5
clone_size: -
v_call: TRBV7-3
d_call: -
cdr3_aa: CASSLSSGRGQETQYF
cdr3_nt: TGTGCCAGCAGCTTAAGTTCTGGAAGGGGGCAAGAGACCCAGTACTTC

j_call: TRBJ2-3
clone_size: -
v_call: TRBV3-1/TRBV3-2
d_call: -
cdr3_aa: CASSQSRAESDTQYF
cdr3_nt: TGTGCCAGCAGCCAATCCCGGGCCGAGTCAGATACGCAGTATTTT

j_call: TRBJ1-2
clone_size: -
v_call: TRBV10-3
d_call: -
cdr3_aa: CAISETGTRGGYTF
cdr3_nt: TGTGCCATCAGCGAGACAGGCACCCGGGGTGGCTACACCTTC

j_call: TRBJ2-1
clone_size: few
v_call: TRBV5-1
d_call: -
cdr3_aa: CASSLTVASSYNEQFF
cdr3_nt: TGCGCCAGCAGCTTGACTGTGGCGAGCTCCTACAATGAGCAGTTCTTC

j_call: TRBJ2-7
clone_size: -
v_call: TRBV5-1
d_call: TRBD2
cdr3_aa: CASSFSGREYEQYF
cdr3_nt: TGCGCCAGCAGCTTTAGCGGGAGAGAATACGAGCAGTACTTC

j_call: TRBJ2-7
clone_size: -
v_call: TRBV7-9
d_call: -
cdr3_aa: CASSLVGTPDEQYF
cdr3_nt: TGTGCCAGCAGCCTGGTAGGGACCCCGGACGAGCAGTACTTC

j_call: TRBJ1-4
clone_size: -
v_call: TRBV10-3
d_call: TRBD1
cdr3_aa: CAISPGQGEKLFF
cdr3_nt: TGTGCCATCAGTCCGGGACAGGGTGAAAAACTGTTTTTT

j_call: TRBJ2-1
clone_size: -
v_call: TRBV30
d_call: -
cdr3_aa: CAWKAGRSYNEQFF
cdr3_nt: TGTGCCTGGAAGGCTGGCAGGTCCTACAATGAGCAGTTCTTC

j_call: TRBJ2-2
clone_size: once
v_call: TRBV9
d_call: -
cdr3_aa: CASSVEVGELFF
cdr3_nt: TGTGCCAGCAGCGTAGAGGTCGGGGAGCTGTTTTTT

j_call: TRBJ2-7
clone_size: -
v_call: TRBV12-3/TRBV12-4
d_call: -
cdr3_aa: CASSFQGGEQYF
cdr3_nt: TGTGCCAGCAGTTTCCAAGGTGGCGAGCAGTACTTC

j_call: TRBJ1-2
clone_size: -
v_call: TRBV9
d_call: -
cdr3_aa: CASSVAERTAYGYTF
cdr3_nt: TGTGCCAGCAGCGTAGCTGAGCGTACAGCCTATGGCTACACCTTC

j_call: TRBJ1-1
clone_size: -
v_call: TRBV30
d_call: -
cdr3_aa: CAWTYGGYGGMNTEAFF
cdr3_nt: TGTGCCTGGACCTACGGGGGGTACGGCGGTATGAACACTGAAGCTTTCTTT